The rows below give T cell receptor beta chains drawn from one sample of a study of blood T cell repertoires in COVID-19. Profiled with immunoSEQ multiplex PCR; TCRdb holds only in-frame clones, not every one. The data show roughly 100,000 clones, about nine tenths seen once. Sequences were obtained from peripheral blood. The origin of the receptors is a man aged 18 to 29 with acute or convalescent COVID-19. The CDR3 runs from the conserved cysteine through the conserved F or W. A D gene is named only where the DNA matches it firmly. Not all rows give a size; the values are once, few, many and, for expanded clones, a class.

j_gene: TRBJ1-3; abundance: .; d_gene: TRBD1; v_gene: TRBV25-1; CDR3aa: CASSEDRGSRNTIYF; CDR3nt: TGTGCCAGCAGTGAGGACAGGGGGAGTAGAAACACCATATATTTT
j_gene: TRBJ1-4; abundance: once; d_gene: .; v_gene: TRBV2; CDR3aa: CASGRGNEKLFF; CDR3nt: TGTGCCAGCGGTAGGGGTAATGAAAAACTGTTTTTT
j_gene: TRBJ2-2; abundance: .; d_gene: TRBD2; v_gene: TRBV9; CDR3aa: CASSVQPSGSAGELFF; CDR3nt: TGTGCCAGCAGCGTACAACCTAGCGGGTCGGCCGGGGAGCTGTTTTTT
j_gene: TRBJ1-2; abundance: .; d_gene: .; v_gene: TRBV29-1; CDR3aa: CSVEEGAYGYTF; CDR3nt: TGCAGCGTTGAAGAAGGGGCCTATGGCTACACCTTC
j_gene: TRBJ2-7; abundance: .; d_gene: .; v_gene: TRBV5-1; CDR3aa: CASSSDGDEREQYF; CDR3nt: TGCGCCAGCAGCTCGGACGGGGATGAGAGGGAGCAGTACTTC
j_gene: TRBJ1-6; abundance: .; d_gene: TRBD1; v_gene: TRBV30; CDR3aa: CAWSVTDRENSPLHF; CDR3nt: TGTGCCTGGAGTGTGACCGACAGGGAGAATTCACCCCTCCACTTT
j_gene: TRBJ2-5; abundance: .; d_gene: .; v_gene: TRBV29-1; CDR3aa: CSVSGETQYF; CDR3nt: TGCAGCGTTTCAGGGGAGACCCAGTACTTC
j_gene: TRBJ2-3; abundance: .; d_gene: TRBD2; v_gene: TRBV7-8; CDR3aa: CASSFTAGGGTDTQYF; CDR3nt: TGTGCCAGCAGCTTCACGGCGGGGGGGGGCACAGATACGCAGTATTTT
j_gene: TRBJ1-6; abundance: .; d_gene: .; v_gene: TRBV3-1/TRBV3-2; CDR3aa: CASSPLNSPLHF; CDR3nt: TGTGCCAGCAGCCCCCTAAATTCACCCCTCCACTTT
j_gene: TRBJ2-7; abundance: .; d_gene: TRBD2; v_gene: TRBV4-2; CDR3aa: CASSHPPGTSGRPEGYEQYF; CDR3nt: TGTGCCAGCAGCCACCCCCCAGGGACTAGCGGGAGGCCGGAAGGATACGAGCAGTACTTC
j_gene: TRBJ2-7; abundance: .; d_gene: .; v_gene: TRBV5-1; CDR3aa: CASSPDWIYEQYF; CDR3nt: TGCGCCAGCAGCCCGGACTGGATATACGAGCAGTACTTC
j_gene: TRBJ2-5; abundance: .; d_gene: TRBD2; v_gene: TRBV6-2/TRBV6-3; CDR3aa: CASSHGLAEETQYF; CDR3nt: TGTGCCAGCAGTCACGGACTAGCGGAAGAGACCCAGTACTTC
j_gene: TRBJ2-2; abundance: .; d_gene: TRBD1; v_gene: TRBV11-2; CDR3aa: CASSHLRDSTGELFF; CDR3nt: TGTGCCAGCAGCCACCTCCGGGACAGCACCGGGGAGCTGTTTTTT
j_gene: TRBJ2-2; abundance: .; d_gene: TRBD2; v_gene: TRBV29-1; CDR3aa: CSVRGGGNTGELFF; CDR3nt: TGCAGCGTTCGGGGCGGGGGGAACACCGGGGAGCTGTTTTTT
j_gene: TRBJ1-2; abundance: .; d_gene: TRBD1; v_gene: TRBV5-1; CDR3aa: CASSLDRTGKLYGYTF; CDR3nt: TGCGCCAGCAGCTTGGATAGGACAGGGAAATTATATGGCTACACCTTC
j_gene: TRBJ2-5; abundance: .; d_gene: .; v_gene: TRBV18; CDR3aa: CASSPLARETQYF; CDR3nt: TGTGCCAGCTCACCTTTAGCGCGAGAGACCCAGTACTTC
j_gene: TRBJ2-1; abundance: .; d_gene: .; v_gene: TRBV11-2; CDR3aa: CASSLVLETNEQFF; CDR3nt: TGTGCCAGCAGCTTAGTACTAGAAACGAATGAGCAGTTCTTC
j_gene: TRBJ2-7; abundance: .; d_gene: TRBD1; v_gene: TRBV29-1; CDR3aa: CSVEKVTGVTYYEQYF; CDR3nt: TGCAGCGTTGAAAAAGTAACAGGGGTTACATACTACGAGCAGTACTTC
j_gene: TRBJ1-2; abundance: .; d_gene: TRBD1; v_gene: TRBV5-8; CDR3aa: CASSLRTGQNYGYTF; CDR3nt: TGTGCCAGCAGCCTTCGGACAGGCCAGAACTATGGCTACACCTTC
j_gene: TRBJ1-5; abundance: many; d_gene: .; v_gene: TRBV9; CDR3aa: CASSGYGSNQPQHF; CDR3nt: TGTGCCAGCAGCGGTTACGGGAGCAATCAGCCCCAGCATTTT
j_gene: TRBJ1-2; abundance: .; d_gene: .; v_gene: TRBV5-6; CDR3aa: CASSYTEGPRYGYTF; CDR3nt: TGTGCCAGCAGCTACACGGAGGGGCCCCGGTATGGCTACACCTTC
j_gene: TRBJ2-1; abundance: once; d_gene: TRBD2; v_gene: TRBV24-1; CDR3aa: CATSDLAGAGEQFF; CDR3nt: TGTGCCACCAGTGACCTAGCGGGAGCGGGCGAGCAGTTCTTC
j_gene: TRBJ1-1; abundance: .; d_gene: .; v_gene: TRBV29-1; CDR3aa: CSVITPNTEAFF; CDR3nt: TGCAGCGTCATTACACCGAACACTGAAGCTTTCTTT
j_gene: TRBJ2-1; abundance: .; d_gene: TRBD2; v_gene: TRBV20-1; CDR3aa: CSASLVLSGRAYNEQFF; CDR3nt: TGCAGTGCTAGTTTAGTCCTTAGCGGGAGGGCCTACAATGAGCAGTTCTTC
j_gene: TRBJ2-1; abundance: .; d_gene: .; v_gene: TRBV4-2; CDR3aa: CASSQVIDSLVTSSYNEQFF; CDR3nt: TGTGCCAGCAGCCAGGTTATAGACTCCCTGGTTACCAGCTCCTACAATGAGCAGTTCTTC
j_gene: TRBJ2-7; abundance: .; d_gene: .; v_gene: TRBV5-4; CDR3aa: CASMRGQGGHEQYF; CDR3nt: TGTGCCAGTATGAGGGGGCAGGGGGGCCACGAGCAGTACTTC
j_gene: TRBJ1-6; abundance: .; d_gene: .; v_gene: TRBV6-2/TRBV6-3; CDR3aa: CASSYSNIRYNSPLHF; CDR3nt: TGTGCCAGCAGTTACTCGAACATCAGGTATAATTCACCCCTCCACTTT
j_gene: TRBJ2-5; abundance: .; d_gene: TRBD1; v_gene: TRBV29-1; CDR3aa: CSVEDRGTGGQTQYF; CDR3nt: TGCAGCGTTGAAGACCGGGGGACAGGAGGACAGACCCAGTACTTC
j_gene: TRBJ1-1; abundance: .; d_gene: .; v_gene: TRBV2; CDR3aa: CASSERARTEAFF; CDR3nt: TGTGCCAGCAGTGAAAGAGCTAGGACTGAAGCTTTCTTT
j_gene: TRBJ2-4; abundance: .; d_gene: TRBD1; v_gene: TRBV2; CDR3aa: CASSVNPGQGRNIQYF; CDR3nt: TGTGCCAGCAGTGTGAACCCGGGACAGGGACGAAACATTCAGTACTTC
j_gene: TRBJ2-2; abundance: .; d_gene: .; v_gene: TRBV21-1; CDR3aa: CASSTDRGRSPNTGELFF; CDR3nt: TGTGCCAGCAGCACGGACAGGGGACGATCTCCGAACACCGGGGAGCTGTTTTTT
j_gene: TRBJ1-5; abundance: .; d_gene: .; v_gene: TRBV7-9; CDR3aa: CASSWGGPDQPQHF; CDR3nt: TGTGCCAGCAGCTGGGGGGGTCCGGATCAGCCCCAGCATTTT
j_gene: TRBJ1-1; abundance: few; d_gene: .; v_gene: TRBV6-5; CDR3aa: CASSHPFVSAEAFF; CDR3nt: TGTGCCAGCAGCCACCCTTTTGTAAGCGCTGAAGCTTTCTTT
j_gene: TRBJ2-1; abundance: .; d_gene: TRBD1; v_gene: TRBV15; CDR3aa: CATTKGDRAYNEQFF; CDR3nt: TGTGCCACCACGAAGGGGGACAGGGCCTACAATGAGCAGTTCTTC
j_gene: TRBJ2-7; abundance: .; d_gene: TRBD2; v_gene: TRBV5-6; CDR3aa: CASSLTSGDIYEQYF; CDR3nt: TGTGCCAGCAGTCTTACTAGCGGGGACATCTACGAGCAGTACTTC
j_gene: TRBJ2-1; abundance: once; d_gene: TRBD1; v_gene: TRBV5-1; CDR3aa: CASSTRTGPYNEQFF; CDR3nt: TGCGCCAGCAGTACTCGGACAGGTCCATACAATGAGCAGTTCTTC
j_gene: TRBJ1-1; abundance: .; d_gene: .; v_gene: TRBV5-5; CDR3aa: CASSRLGGTEAFF; CDR3nt: TGTGCCAGCAGCCGCCTCGGGGGCACTGAAGCTTTCTTT
j_gene: TRBJ2-3; abundance: .; d_gene: TRBD2; v_gene: TRBV11-3; CDR3aa: CASSLAGGPADTQYF; CDR3nt: TGTGCCAGCAGCTTGGCGGGAGGGCCGGCAGATACGCAGTATTTT
j_gene: TRBJ2-2; abundance: .; d_gene: .; v_gene: TRBV19; CDR3aa: CATRVQGNTGELFF; CDR3nt: TGTGCCACCCGAGTACAGGGGAACACCGGGGAGCTGTTTTTT
j_gene: TRBJ2-5; abundance: few; d_gene: .; v_gene: TRBV30; CDR3aa: CAWSIGSESETQYF; CDR3nt: TGTGCCTGGAGTATCGGGAGCGAGTCGGAGACCCAGTACTTC
j_gene: TRBJ1-1; abundance: .; d_gene: TRBD1; v_gene: TRBV29-1; CDR3aa: CSAQESGGGGTEAFF; CDR3nt: TGCAGCGCCCAAGAGTCAGGGGGCGGGGGCACTGAAGCTTTCTTT
j_gene: TRBJ2-5; abundance: .; d_gene: .; v_gene: TRBV9; CDR3aa: CASSPGDKKTQYF; CDR3nt: TGTGCCAGCAGCCCCGGGGACAAGAAGACCCAGTACTTC